Each of the 3 T cell receptor beta chains below was sequenced from the same sample in a study of cytomegalovirus exposure and HLA in healthy donors. In the PCR, 60 Vbeta and 13 Jbeta primers were used. Clones were sequenced by immunoSEQ multiplex PCR, and TCRdb holds only the in-frame ones, with some missing. Of about 230,000 clones listed, more than 70% are singletons. Input material: PBMCs. Receptors originate from a boy between 10 and 17 years old in good health and CMV-seronegative.

J is TRBJ2-1 and V is TRBV11-3; perhaps TRBD2 as D (5 bases). V was cut by 5 bases and J by 4 bases, with 15 bases left in between. This CDR3 contains 15 residues. Germline V CDR1 and CDR2: SGHNT, YENEEA. CDR3 sequence (DNA): TGTGCCAGCAGCCGTGTGGGCGGGCCGTACAATGAGCAGTTCTTC. Protein product: CASSRVGGPYNEQFF.

V and J are TRBV11-2 and TRBJ1-3; 7 positions match TRBD1. The CDR3 extends over 13 amino acids. Germline CDR1 reads SGHAT; CDR2 reads FQNNGV. As DNA, the CDR3 is TGTGCGACGGCCGGGACAGTAGGAAACACCATATATTTT. Amino acid sequence: CATAGTVGNTIYF.

The rearrangement uses TRBV11-3 and TRBJ2-3; TRBD2 might be the D (5 bases). Trimming pared 5 bases from V and 9 bases from J, leaving 12 bases between. Germline-derived CDR1 and CDR2 are SGHNT and YENEEA. The CDR3 length is 12 residues. Here the CDR3 reads CASSLGEQTQYF. The CDR3 DNA sequence: TGTGCCAGCAGCCTCGGGGAGCAAACGCAGTATTTT.